The rows below give T cell receptor beta chains drawn from one sample of a study of T cells and Merkel cell carcinoma outcomes. Assay used: immunoSEQ multiplex PCR; TCRdb lists only in-frame clones, some missing. Here the sample spans about 2,100 clones, around nine tenths being singletons. The specimen sequenced was tumor tissue from Merkel cell carcinoma. These receptors all stem from a human donor with Merkel cell carcinoma. The CDR3 runs from the conserved cysteine through the conserved F or W. The D gene is left open where the match is weak. Only part of the rows carry a size: once, few, many, or a class if the clone is expanded.

j_call clone_size d_call v_call cdr3_aa cdr3_nt
TRBJ2-2 - - TRBV15 CATSREGVAVDTGELFF TGTGCCACCAGCAGAGAGGGGGTGGCGGTCGACACCGGGGAGCTGTTTTTT
TRBJ2-5 - - TRBV2 CASSEYKGAETQYF TGTGCCAGCAGTGAATATAAAGGGGCAGAGACCCAGTACTTC
TRBJ1-5 - TRBD1 TRBV19 CASSIARTGGGQPQHF TGTGCCAGTAGTATAGCTCGGACAGGGGGCGGACAGCCCCAGCATTTT
TRBJ1-2 - - TRBV5-1 CASSLFTGTHGYTF TGCGCCAGCAGCTTGTTTACGGGGACACATGGCTACACCTTC
TRBJ2-3 - - TRBV15 CATSREDRHTQYF TGTGCCACCAGCAGAGAGGACAGACATACGCAGTATTTT
TRBJ2-3 - - TRBV11-2 CASSKVGVADTQYF TGTGCCAGCAGCAAAGTGGGGGTTGCAGATACGCAGTATTTT
TRBJ1-4 - - TRBV7-9 CASSLVSDANEKLFF TGTGCCAGCAGCTTAGTCTCGGATGCTAATGAAAAACTGTTTTTT
TRBJ2-2 once TRBD1 TRBV18 CASSPDRGTGELFF TGTGCCAGCTCACCGGACAGGGGCACCGGGGAGCTGTTTTTT
TRBJ2-2 - TRBD1 TRBV4-1 CASSQGIDRGTNTGELFF TGCGCCAGCAGCCAAGGGATCGACAGGGGAACGAACACCGGGGAGCTGTTTTTT
TRBJ2-5 - TRBD2 TRBV7-9 CASSLNPGLAGGGETQYF TGTGCCAGCAGCCTTAATCCGGGACTAGCGGGAGGTGGAGAGACCCAGTACTTC
TRBJ1-5 few - TRBV4-1 CASSQGSNQPQHF TGCGCCAGCAGCCAAGGCAGCAATCAGCCCCAGCATTTT
TRBJ2-3 - TRBD1 TRBV29-1 CSVEGQGYTDTQYF TGCAGCGTGGAAGGACAGGGTTACACAGATACGCAGTATTTT
TRBJ1-2 - - TRBV11-2 CASSLEDQGYGYTF TGTGCCAGCAGCTTAGAGGATCAGGGCTATGGCTACACCTTC
TRBJ1-5 - - TRBV5-6 CASSLAEQPQHF TGTGCCAGCAGCTTGGCAGAACAGCCCCAGCATTTT
TRBJ2-5 - - TRBV28 CASNPALGGKTQYF TGTGCCAGCAACCCGGCGCTGGGCGGAAAGACCCAGTACTTC
TRBJ2-1 - - TRBV2 CASRQAESSYNEQFF TGTGCCAGCAGGCAAGCGGAGAGCTCCTACAATGAGCAGTTCTTC
TRBJ1-1 once - TRBV6-1 CASSPRRGQGEAFF TGTGCCAGCAGTCCCCGGAGGGGCCAGGGTGAAGCTTTCTTT
TRBJ2-7 - TRBD2 TRBV6-5 CASRRTSGGTYEQYF TGTGCCAGCAGGCGTACTAGCGGGGGAACCTACGAGCAGTACTTC
TRBJ2-2 - TRBD2 TRBV11-2 CASSSYSGRTAGELFF TGTGCCAGCAGTTCCTATAGCGGGAGGACCGCCGGGGAGCTGTTTTTT
TRBJ1-3 - - TRBV18 CASSPLNSGTGNTIYF TGTGCCAGCTCACCACTCAACTCGGGGACTGGAAACACCATATATTTT
TRBJ2-7 - TRBD1 TRBV6-5 CASSTQGVQYF TGTGCCAGCAGTACTCAGGGGGTGCAGTACTTC
TRBJ2-1 - TRBD1 TRBV27 CASSLGTGDYTRNEQFF TGTGCCAGCAGTTTGGGGACAGGGGATTATACTCGCAATGAGCAGTTCTTC
TRBJ2-7 - TRBD1 TRBV10-1 CASRCRRQGTYEQYF TGCGCCAGCAGATGTCGACGACAGGGGACCTACGAGCAGTACTTC
TRBJ1-1 - - TRBV19 CASSYSVNTEAFF TGTGCCAGTAGTTACTCGGTGAACACTGAAGCTTTCTTT
TRBJ2-6 - TRBD2 TRBV11-2 CASAAGRANVLTF TGTGCCAGCGCAGCGGGAAGGGCCAACGTCCTGACTTTC
TRBJ2-7 - - TRBV30 CAWYRGGSEQYF TGTGCCTGGTACCGTGGGGGTTCGGAGCAGTACTTC
TRBJ1-1 few TRBD1 TRBV5-6 CASSLSVNRGESTEAFF TGTGCCAGCAGCTTGTCAGTCAACAGGGGAGAGAGCACTGAAGCTTTCTTT
TRBJ2-1 few TRBD2 TRBV6-1 CASSFGTSGDNEQFF TGTGCCAGCAGTTTCGGGACTAGCGGGGACAATGAGCAGTTCTTC
TRBJ1-2 - - TRBV21-1 CASSKRGGGYTF TGTGCCAGCAGCAAAAGGGGGGGCGGCTACACCTTC
TRBJ1-4 - - TRBV11-2 CASSPQDGEKLFF TGTGCCAGCAGCCCACAGGATGGGGAAAAACTGTTTTTT
TRBJ2-7 - - TRBV7-8 CASSTGWDEQYF TGTGCCAGCAGCACAGGTTGGGACGAGCAGTACTTC
TRBJ2-7 - TRBD2 TRBV5-1 CASTGEGLEQYF TGCGCCAGCACCGGGGAGGGCCTCGAGCAGTACTTC
TRBJ1-5 - - TRBV19 CASSIQSIAQPQHF TGTGCCAGTAGTATTCAGAGTATCGCTCAGCCCCAGCATTTT
TRBJ1-1 - - TRBV11-2 CASSYTENTEAFF TGTGCCAGCAGCTACACAGAGAACACTGAAGCTTTCTTT
TRBJ2-4 - TRBD1 TRBV7-9 CASKWEMDRENIQYF TGTGCCAGCAAATGGGAGATGGACAGGGAAAACATTCAGTACTTC
TRBJ2-3 - TRBD2 TRBV5-1 CASSIGTTRTDTQYF TGCGCCAGCAGTATAGGGACTACTCGCACAGATACGCAGTATTTT
TRBJ2-7 - - TRBV6-1 CASSVNVPYEQYF TGTGCCAGCAGTGTAAACGTACCCTACGAGCAGTACTTC
TRBJ2-5 - - TRBV18 CASSAMQETQYF TGTGCCAGCTCCGCAATGCAAGAGACCCAGTACTTC
TRBJ2-3 few - TRBV7-6 CASSPQASTDTQYF TGTGCCAGCAGCCCGCAGGCGAGCACAGATACGCAGTATTTT